The 10 T cell receptor beta chains below all came from one sample that was sequenced in a study of beta chain features in type 1 diabetes. Expressed TCRB transcripts were sequenced because the entire RNA isolate underwent reverse transcription. Repertoires were generated with immunoSEQ multiplex PCR, while TCRdb's copy carries only in-frame clones and drops some. The sample has fewer than 150,000 clones, less than 9% seen once. The source material was central memory CD4+ T cells from blood. The origin of the receptors is a woman in her thirties in good health.

This chain connects TRBV28 to TRBJ1-1; D gene ambiguous. V lost 2 bases and J 2 bases, leaving 12 bases between the germline ends. CDR1 and CDR2 (germline): MDHEN, SYDVKM. This CDR3 is 15 amino acids long. CDR3 sequence (DNA): TGTGCCAGCAGTTTAGGCGGCAGACTTAACACTGAAGCTTTCTTT. Translated, it gives CASSLGGRLNTEAFF.

This clone showed up just a few times. The same CDR3 can be traced to other DNA sequences in this sample. CDR3 in DNA: TGTGCCAGTAGTATACAAGGGGGAACCTACGAGCAGTACTTC. Translating gives CASSIQGGTYEQYF. The chain links TRBV19 to TRBJ2-7; D perhaps matches TRBD1 (6 bases). Germline lookup yields CDR1 LNHDA and CDR2 SQIVND (reference sequence). Trimming left V 2 bases short and J 2 bases short, with 10 bases between. The CDR3 runs to 14 residues.

This clone was seen a few times. This sequence joins TRBV7-2 and TRBJ2-7; D is unclear. The V and J ends lost 1 base and 6 bases respectively, with 7 bases between them. The CDR3 extends over 12 amino acids. CDR1 SGHTA and CDR2 FQGNSA come from the germline V gene. CDR3: CASSLDWSEQYF. For the CDR3, the DNA is TGTGCCAGCAGCTTAGACTGGTCCGAGCAGTACTTC.

This clone has a handful of counts. This sequence joins TRBV4-3 and TRBJ2-1, with 10 bases matching TRBD2. Unmatched junction bases numbered 6, after V lost 1 base and J lost 6 bases. Germline-derived CDR1 and CDR2 are LGHNA and YSLEER. The CDR3 contains 16 residues. The CDR3 DNA follows: TGCGCCAGCAGCCAAGGGATCCGGACTAGCGGCAATGAGCAGTTCTTC. Translating gives CASSQGIRTSGNEQFF.

This clone was counted a few times. The chain has TRBV19 and TRBJ2-7; weak D call: TRBD1 (5 bases). CDR3 length equals 16 residues. V was pared by 6 bases and J by 7 bases, with 25 bases between. The germline V gene has CDR1 LNHDA and CDR2 SQIVND (reference sequence). CDR3 DNA sequence: TGTGCCAGTAGCCCCTTTGGGCAGGGTTTCTTTGGTGAGCAGTACTTC. It yields the protein CASSPFGQGFFGEQYF.

The chain uses TRBV19 and TRBJ2-1, with 12 bases lining up with TRBD2. V was pared by 7 bases and J by 0 bases, with 4 bases of the junction left unmatched. The CDR3 covers 16 residues. From germline, CDR1 is LNHDA and CDR2 SQIVND (reference sequence). Written as DNA, the CDR3 is TGTGCCAGTAAGACTAGCGGGAGCGGCTCCTACAATGAGCAGTTCTTC. It translates to CASKTSGSGSYNEQFF.

In this sample, this clone turned up a few times. This sequence joins TRBV7-3 and TRBJ2-5; 8 bases match TRBD1. V lost 4 bases, J lost 4 bases, and 5 bases stayed unmatched. Germline V lookup: CDR1 SGHTA, CDR2 FQGTGA. This CDR3 comprises 14 residues. This CDR3 reads CASSSTTGAETQYF. DNA of the CDR3: TGTGCCAGCAGCTCGACGACAGGGGCAGAGACCCAGTACTTC.

This rearrangement joins TRBV11-2 to TRBJ2-3, with D maybe TRBD2 (5 bases). The CDR3 sequence is 15 residues long. The germline V and J ends were trimmed by 6 bases and 0 bases, with 13 bases remaining between them. Germline loops: CDR1 SGHAT, CDR2 FQNNGV. CDR3 residues: CASRKKRLSTDTQYF. CDR3 nucleotides: TGTGCCAGCAGAAAAAAGCGGCTTAGCACAGATACGCAGTATTTT.

The chain carries TRBV9 and TRBJ2-5, with D perhaps matching TRBD1 (7 bases). Trimming removed 0 bases at V and 5 bases at J, with 11 bases between. Germline V gene data show CDR1 as SGDLS and CDR2 as YYNGEE. CDR3 length: 14 amino acids. CDR3: CASSVGQGGETQYF. CDR3 coding DNA: TGTGCCAGCAGCGTAGGACAGGGAGGCGAGACCCAGTACTTC.

This clone has at least ten counts. The V call is TRBV27, the J call TRBJ1-5; 9 bases agree with TRBD1. The CDR3 has 14 residues. V dropped 2 bases and J dropped 4; count of bases not matched to a gene: 0. From germline, CDR1 is MNHEY and CDR2 SMNVEV (reference sequence). The chain's CDR3 is CASSLGQGNQPQHF. Here the CDR3 DNA reads TGTGCCAGCAGTTTAGGACAGGGGAATCAGCCCCAGCATTTT.